The entry that follows covers one T cell receptor beta chain sequence. The target antigen is unknown. This entry belongs to a study of cytotoxic CD8 clonotypes in ibrutinib-treated CLL. Overall study findings and caveats: Clonality correlated strongly with circulating CD8+ T cells and exceeded age-matched healthy donors at baseline.

The germline V gene has CDR1 MNHNY and CDR2 SVGAGI (reference sequence). V was clipped by 0 bases and J by 4 bases, with 9 bases between them. This CDR3 spans 14 amino acids. The repertoire was sequenced with immunoSEQ multiplex PCR; TCRdb's copy has only in-frame clones and lacks some. Among 130,000 or so clones listed, over 60% were seen once. Sequencing used PBMCs, obtained after 12 months of ibrutinib treatment. The J gene is TRBJ2-5, the V gene TRBV6-6; D is ambiguous. The receptor was isolated from a human donor with chronic lymphocytic leukemia. The CDR3 is CASSYSVGAETQYF. The CDR3 DNA follows: TGTGCCAGCAGTTACTCGGTGGGTGCAGAGACCCAGTACTTC.